This TCR beta chain was captured by sequencing in a study of cytomegalovirus exposure and HLA in healthy donors (dated by TCRdb to 2015 to 2018). In terms of the full investigation: An earlier analysis of more than 550 of the donors reported approximately 280 Gb of sequence data and 95 million to 130 million unique TCR beta sequences obtained from approximately 180 million T cells. The T cell repertoires of several hundred subjects were profiled by immunosequencing and related to cytomegalovirus serostatus. Along with the roughly 670-subject first cohort, a separate validation cohort of over a hundred different subjects was used. The study combined high-throughput TCR immunosequencing, statistical association of individual TCRs with disease status, and machine learning to predict cytomegalovirus infection status. About five DR-DQ haplotypes were treated as single units for association and clustering because of strong linkage in the cohort. Among around 400 genotyped donors of the cohort, an average of around 250,000 unique TCR beta nucleotide sequences was sequenced per donor, of which about 19% were non-productive. Of the 350 to 450 genotyped donors, roughly 85% fell in the genetic ancestry cluster associated with self-reported Caucasian donors. A later analysis re-examined previously published TCR beta repertoires from more than 650 donors and added high-resolution HLA genotyping to investigate patterns of TCR occurrence. The later analysis used no new phenotypic data to find candidate immune exposures, relying instead on TCR beta sequences and their occurrence across donors. All discovery cohort repertoires had been generated on a single sequencing platform. In an earlier analysis of several hundred of the donors, high-throughput TCR beta sequencing was used to judge whether each TCR beta V gene segment behaved as functional or pseudogenic. Typing coverage varied by locus: roughly 629-640 donors for A, B, C, DRB1 and DQB1; approximately 500 for DQA1; more than 600 for DPA1; approximately 470 for DPB1. Donor age, sex, ethnicity and CMV serostatus were collected together with the repertoire data. The aim of the study was to test whether cataloging public T cell receptors could identify signatures of past pathogen exposure. Class I and class II HLA loci were covered by the typing at four-digit resolution. A later genetic analysis took genome-wide SNP genotypes for about 55% of the 666 donors and used that subset as a discovery cohort. About 280 gigabases of sequencing data and approximately 80 million unique TCR sequences were included in an early release covering roughly 700 HLA-typed donors.

Comment on this clone: This clone's antigen is unknown. No much larger clonotype is one base removed from it; base qualities were not supplied.

In total, about 650 healthy bone marrow donors made up the cohort. Cohort members were all nominally healthy when sampled, although unrecorded immune exposures were likely present. The donor tested CMV seropositive and was one of the 289 seropositive cohort members. Every donor gave a peripheral blood sample, and the peripheral blood mononuclear cells from that sample were used for TCR beta sequencing. Genomic DNA was extracted from the blood cell samples with the Qiagen DNeasy Blood Extraction Kit. The germline V gene encodes CDR1 SNHLY and CDR2 FYNNEI. V is pared back by 7 bases and J by 8 bases, with 14 bases lying between the germline termini. From the cysteine up to the phenylalanine, the CDR3 has a length of 13 residues. Just the 39-base CDR3 DNA is kept, in frame starting at base 1. The receptor library was made with the immunoSEQ multiplex PCR assay. For the multiplex PCR, a mixture combining 60 forward primers for TCR Vbeta segments and 13 reverse primers for TCR Jbeta segments was used. The CDR3 region of rearranged TCR beta genes was amplified from genomic DNA by a multiplex PCR assay. The Illumina HiSeq System was used to sequence the amplified TCR beta libraries as 87-base-pair reads. Processing in the source paper ran as follows. Across the 666 repertoires, a later analysis counted about 81 million unique TCR beta chains, roughly 11 million of which were shared by at least two donors. To remove PCR and sequencing errors, raw reads were error-corrected and collapsed into unique sequences using a nearest-neighbor algorithm that merged closely related sequences. Alignment of CDR3 sequences to IMGT reference sequences was used to assign V, D and J gene segments. For a sequence to be retained, a match of at least six nucleotides was required to both a V gene segment and a J gene segment. Rearrangements were called productive when the CDR3 lacked stop codons and stayed in frame with V and J; all others were non-productive. CDR3 was defined according to IMGT convention as the region running from the second conserved V-encoded cysteine to the conserved J-encoded phenylalanine. The earlier analysis of roughly 590 of the donors excluded sequences that lacked an unambiguous match to a single V gene segment. In an earlier analysis of about 590 of the donors, a V segment was called functional when productive rearrangements were above 56.7%, and segregating when the standard deviation between donors exceeded 5%. A statistical classification framework was built for diagnosing cytomegalovirus status from the catalog of TCR beta chain sequences. In a later analysis, TCR nucleotide sequences were compared against IMGT/GENE-DB human TR gene sequences so that V and J genes could be assigned. A later analysis assigned CDR3 sequences and most-parsimonious VDJ recombination scenarios with the TCRdist pipeline. In a later analysis, each TCR beta chain was defined by its CDR3 amino acid sequence together with its V-gene family, and reads lacking a unique V-gene family were excluded. A later analysis removed 592 highly shared, low-generation-probability nucleotide sequences to deal with suspected cross-contamination and a sequencing artifact. In a later analysis, a clonal expansion index for each public chain was calculated from normalized within-repertoire ranks of inferred template counts. Generation probabilities in a later analysis came from a VDJ recombination model fitted to out-of-frame rearrangements, and those results were checked against IGoR. In a later analysis, TCR-TCR, TCR-HLA and TCR-CMV co-occurrence was scored with hypergeometric tests, and a repertoire-size bias correction was applied to TCR pairs. To estimate false discovery rates, a later analysis permuted the HLA or CMV assignments 20 times. In a later analysis, co-occurring TCRs were grouped with DBSCAN, and TCRdist sequence similarity was added when clustering was performed within HLA-allele-positive subsets. Co-occurrence clustering excluded repertoires with fewer than 30,000 or more than 120,000 public chains, plus five with anomalous nucleotide sharing. Entries here come from immuneACCESS through TCRdb and include only in-frame sequences with V and J called. Some clones fail to appear in such tables; in the studies checked, an unresolved V gene covers under half of the shortfall, and the cause of the remainder is unknown. Clone size and V and J calls were adopted from that table, with D and trimming inferred from the DNA. For this sample there are under 200,000 clones; about three quarters appear just once. The top ten constitute around 3% of the sample.

On the study overall, not on this receptor specifically: Over 15 rarely observed V segments, including chromosome 9 orphons, were excluded from the earlier analysis of almost 600 of the donors because counts were too low. Presence/absence analyses assumed roughly uniform sequencing depth across donors, an assumption that may not hold. A group of highly shared sequence variants was considered likely to be a technical artifact of the sequencing pipeline. Compared with equally common non-associated chains, HLA-associated TCR beta chains in a later analysis were more clonally expanded and had lower generation probabilities. Across donors, most TCR sequences were observed very rarely, whereas some public TCRs were present in many individuals. Assigning TCR associations to individual alleles was difficult when HLA alleles, especially DR and DQ, strongly co-occurred. A later genetic analysis reported fewer N-insertions in productive TCRs among donors in an Asian-associated ancestry cluster than the roughly 700-donor mean. Specific HLA alleles were associated with more than 15,000 TCR beta sequences at a false discovery rate of 0.05 in a later analysis. A further reported finding was that TCR beta sequences accurately predicted the HLA-A and HLA-B alleles for most subjects in the first cohort. Some IMGT-functional V segments, including TRBV6-2 and TRBV6-3, could not be distinguished by the 87-base-pair reads and were therefore excluded. In an earlier analysis of several hundred of the donors, most TCR beta V segments were observed in productive rearrangements about 87% or about 30% of the time, broadly matching IMGT annotations. According to the authors, the approach could potentially be generalized to other disease states and immunological phenotypes. An association between a missense DCLRE1C variant and V-gene and J-gene trimming of TCR beta chains was found in a later genetic analysis and replicated in an independent cohort. Three of the identified cytomegalovirus-associated TCR beta chains were confirmed in vitro to be specific for cytomegalovirus antigens. Several of the top co-occurrence clusters appeared to be linked to parvovirus B19, influenza, CMV and Epstein-Barr virus, according to a later analysis. The classifier was reported to diagnose cytomegalovirus status with high specificity and sensitivity in both the original and validation cohorts. A later analysis found that TCR association rates varied across HLA loci, with DRB1 alleles showing the most associated TCRs and HLA-C alleles the fewest. The study listed 150 to 200 TCR beta chains as associated with cytomegalovirus. The cohort was sequenced for TCR beta chains only, and without alpha or paired-chain data the features that could be detected were limited. Linkage disequilibrium might explain the correlated functional status among segregating V segments, but an unknown experimental factor could not be excluded. Because HLA typing was missing for some donors at each locus, association tests included only the typed subset. For the cohort, immune exposure information was limited to CMV serostatus. According to a later analysis, most CMV-associated TCR beta chains appeared to be HLA-restricted, and the HLA associations seemed to be driven largely by CMV exposure.

This chain is built from TRBV2 and TRBJ1-4, with the D segment identity uncertain. The sequence came from a woman between 50 and 59 years old in good health and CMV-seropositive. The sample consisted of PBMCs. CDR3 sequence: CASTGQRGEKLFF. The nucleotide sequence is TGTGCCAGCACAGGCCAGCGAGGGGAAAAACTGTTTTTT.